The T cell receptor (beta chain) described here comes from a study of regulatory T cells in long-lasting Graves disease. The wider study: The antithyroid drugs taken by newly diagnosed Graves' patients had been used for under 3 months. Study-wide points: TRBV28, TRBJ1-2 and TRBJ2-5 emerged as the favored segments in persistent disease.

In building TCR beta libraries, iRepertoire HTBI primers were used together with Arm-PCR of CDR3 regions. TCRdb independently ran MiXCR on the multiplex PCR reads; one entry per CDR3 protein. The table lists about 610,000 distinct CDR3 sequences, 15% to 20% of them singletons, with 9.5% to 15% in the top ten. Time point meaning: newly diagnosed GD, antithyroid drugs for less than 3 months. PBMCs were the source of the RNA used for TCR sequencing. Each patient gave 7.5 to 9 milliliters of EDTA-anticoagulated peripheral blood. The V end lost 6 bases, the J end lost 1 base, and 15 bases lay between the germline ends. The CDR3 has 16 amino acids. Germline CDR1 reads KGHSH; CDR2 reads LQKENI. A word on this clonotype: The antigen remains undetermined.

These same records also appear under a second study, on T cells in Graves' hyperthyroidism and ophthalmopathy. That paper notes: Exclusion of a patient resulted from uncontrolled infection, other autoimmune disease, pregnancy or lactation.

The rearrangement joins TRBV18 to TRBJ2-2, with D perhaps assigned TRBD1 or TRBD2 (5 bases each). Sample: peripheral blood mononuclear cells (PBMCs), taken at new diagnosis, from a patient treated with antithyroid drugs. The receptor was derived from a young man with Graves disease. Here the CDR3 reads CASSRDRVGNTGELFF. The CDR3 DNA is TGTGCCAGCTCCCGGGACCGCGTTGGGAACACCGGGGAGCTGTTTTTT. The full variable domain, completed using reference TRBV18 and TRBJ2-2, is NAGVMQNPRHLVRRRGQEARLRCSPMKGHSHVYWYRQLPEEGLKFMVYLQKENIIDESGMPKERFSAEFPKEGPSILRIQQVVRGDSAAYFCASSRDRVGNTGELFFGEGSRLTVL.